These 7 T cell receptor beta chains were all obtained from the same sample, sequenced in a study of cytomegalovirus exposure and HLA in healthy donors. The PCR had 60 Vbeta and 13 Jbeta primers. Clones were read by immunoSEQ multiplex PCR, and TCRdb kept only the in-frame ones, dropping some. Its table records some 130,000 clones. The source material was PBMCs. The receptors shown here come from a woman in her forties in good health and CMV-seropositive.

V gene TRBV28 combines with J gene TRBJ2-7; 10 nucleotides align to TRBD2. V lost 4 bases and J lost 0; bases outside the gene matches: 9. Germline CDR1 MDHEN, CDR2 SYDVKM. This CDR3 has 17 residues. CDR3 nucleotides: TGTGCCAGCAGTTCTCAACAAGGACTAGCGGCCTCCTACGAGCAGTACTTC. This gives the protein CASSSQQGLAASYEQYF. The entire variable domain, with the rest obtained from reference TRBV28 and TRBJ2-7, is as follows: DVKVTQSSRYLVKRTGEKVFLECVQDMDHENMFWYRQDPGLGLRLIYFSYDVKMKEKGDIPEGYSVSREKKERFSLILESASTNQTSMYLCASSSQQGLAASYEQYFGPGTRLTVT.

V gene TRBV7-6 combines with J gene TRBJ2-1; 12 nucleotides align to TRBD2. The V segment lost 0 bases and the J segment 5 bases; nucleotides outside the gene matches: 2. The CDR3 has 16 amino acids. Germline V gene data show CDR1 as SGHVS and CDR2 as FNYEAQ. As DNA, the CDR3 is TGTGCCAGCAGCTTAGCGACTAGCGGGAGAAACAATGAGCAGTTCTTC. Its translation: CASSLATSGRNNEQFF.

This chain joins TRBV6-1 and TRBJ2-7; 10 bases agree with TRBD2. Trimming cost V 6 bases and J 2 bases; bases outside gene matches: 4. CDR1 and CDR2 (germline): MNHNS, SASEGT. The CDR3 extends over 14 amino acids. CDR3 DNA: TGTGCCAGCAGGGGGACTAGCGTCACCTACGAGCAGTACTTC. Translated: CASRGTSVTYEQYF.

The chain is built from TRBV5-6 and TRBJ1-2, with 8 bases lining up with TRBD1. Germline V gene data show CDR1 as SGHDT and CDR2 as YYEEEE. Germline trimming cut 3 bases from V and 8 bases from J; bases unmatched to any gene: 6. The CDR3 is made up of 13 amino acids. CDR3 sequence (DNA): TGTGCCAGCAGCTCAACGACAGGGGTCGGCTACACCTTC. As protein: CASSSTTGVGYTF.

The chain joins TRBV11-1 to TRBJ2-2, with TRBD2 identical over 13 bases. V dropped 4 bases and J dropped 3; count of bases not matched to a gene: 2. CDR1 and CDR2 (germline): SGHAT, FQDESV (reference sequence). This CDR3 has 16 amino acids. In DNA, the CDR3 is TGTGCCAGCAGCTCACTAGCGGGAGGGGACACCGGGGAGCTGTTTTTT. This translates into CASSSLAGGDTGELFF.

In the case of this clone: At the DNA level, this CDR3 is encoded by other sequences in the same sample as well. The chain combines TRBV28 with TRBJ2-7; D call uncertain. Germline V gene lookup returns CDR1 MDHEN and CDR2 SYDVKM. The CDR3 has 11 residues. Deletions cut 5 bases from V and 2 bases from J, with 4 bases between. CDR3: CASSETYEQYF. The CDR3 nucleotides read TGTGCCAGCAGTGAGACCTACGAGCAGTACTTC.

The V gene is TRBV29-1, the J gene TRBJ1-2; 10 bases fit TRBD1. The CDR3 totals 17 residues. Germline CDR1 reads SQVTM; CDR2 reads ANQGSEA. Trimming removed 0 bases from V and 3 bases from J; junction bases left unmatched: 10. This CDR3 reads CSVEELIRDRGYYGYTF. CDR3 in DNA: TGCAGCGTTGAAGAACTTATCCGGGACAGGGGATACTATGGCTACACCTTC.